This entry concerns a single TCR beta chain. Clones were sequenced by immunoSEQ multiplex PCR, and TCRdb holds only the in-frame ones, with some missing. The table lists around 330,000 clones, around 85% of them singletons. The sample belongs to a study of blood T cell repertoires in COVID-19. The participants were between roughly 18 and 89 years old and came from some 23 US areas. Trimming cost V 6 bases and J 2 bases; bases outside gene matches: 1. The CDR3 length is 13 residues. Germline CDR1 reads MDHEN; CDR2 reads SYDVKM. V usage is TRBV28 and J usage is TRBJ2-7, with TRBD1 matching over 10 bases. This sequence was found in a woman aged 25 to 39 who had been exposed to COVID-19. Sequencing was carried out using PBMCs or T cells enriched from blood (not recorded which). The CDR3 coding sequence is TGTGCCAGCAGGGACAGGGGGACCTACGAGCAGTACTTC. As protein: CASRDRGTYEQYF.